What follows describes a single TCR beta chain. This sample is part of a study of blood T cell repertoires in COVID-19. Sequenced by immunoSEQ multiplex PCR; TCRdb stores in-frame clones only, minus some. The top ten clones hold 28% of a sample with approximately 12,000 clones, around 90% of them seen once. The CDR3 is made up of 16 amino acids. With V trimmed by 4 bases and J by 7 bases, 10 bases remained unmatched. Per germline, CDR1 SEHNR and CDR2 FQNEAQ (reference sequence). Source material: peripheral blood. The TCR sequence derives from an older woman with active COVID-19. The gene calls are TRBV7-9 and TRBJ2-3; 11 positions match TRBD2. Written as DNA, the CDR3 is TGTGCCAGCAGCTATACTAGCGGGAGTTTTATGTATACGCAGTATTTT. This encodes CASSYTSGSFMYTQYF.